This T cell receptor (beta chain) appears in the sequencing data of a study of early T cells in non-severe SARS-CoV-2 infection. In the study overall: The sequenced material was bulk RNA from unsorted whole blood, and its chains were unpaired. Study results and caveats: CD4 and private specificities were missed by VDJdb matching, which favored anti-spike CD8 responses.

This CDR3 contains 17 residues. V was pared by 6 bases and J by 4 bases, with 24 bases between. Germline V gives CDR1 MNHEY, CDR2 SMNVEV (reference sequence). This clonotype was counted at least ten times. Its cognate antigen is unknown. The TCR library protocol attached unique molecular identifiers to the individual cDNA molecules. TCRdb called the 5' RACE reads again in MiXCR, with one record for every CDR3 protein. The data contain roughly 56,000 distinct CDR3 sequences, almost 9.5% of them singletons. The chain is built from TRBV27 and TRBJ1-2; the D is unclear. The TCR was taken from an adult who was a healthcare worker with PCR-confirmed SARS-CoV-2 infection or an uninfected control (not recorded which). Sequencing was carried out using whole blood. The CDR3 protein is CASRSPGSGSSSYGYTF. CDR3 sequence (DNA): TGTGCCAGCAGATCACCGGGGTCAGGCAGCTCGAGCTATGGCTACACCTTC.